The rows below give T cell receptor beta chains drawn from one sample of a study of cytomegalovirus exposure and HLA in healthy donors. TCRdb keeps only in-frame clones here, not all; method: immunoSEQ multiplex PCR. The specimen's table records roughly 77,000 clones. Specimen: PBMCs. The source is a man aged 30-40 years in good health and CMV-seronegative. Each CDR3 is given with its conserved first and last residue. The D gene is left open where the match is weak.

d_call j_call v_call cdr3_nt cdr3_aa
TRBD1 TRBJ1-2 TRBV5-1 TGCGCCAGCAGCGTCGGACAGGGCAACTATGGCTACACCTTC CASSVGQGNYGYTF
. TRBJ2-5 TRBV11-2 TGTGCCAGCAGCCCGAGAAGTGAAGAGACCCAGTACTTC CASSPRSEETQYF
TRBD2 TRBJ2-7 TRBV5-4 TGTGCCAGCAGCCGCGGGGGGAACCGGGACCCTTCCTACGAGCAGTACTTC CASSRGGNRDPSYEQYF
TRBD1 TRBJ1-2 TRBV5-6 TGTGCCAGCAGCTTGGCGGCAGGGGGCGCGCATAACTATGGCTACACCTTC CASSLAAGGAHNYGYTF
. TRBJ2-7 TRBV5-4 TGTGCCAGCAGCCGGACAGCACCCTACGAGCAGTACTTC CASSRTAPYEQYF
. TRBJ2-1 TRBV6-1 TGTGCCAGCAGTGATCGGCCGGGACAGGGGAAGGCGGGGGGGCCGGAGCAGTTCTTC CASSDRPGQGKAGGPEQFF
. TRBJ1-4 TRBV6-6 TGTGCCAGCAGTTCCTGGAGGGAGTCTAATGAAAAACTGTTTTTT CASSSWRESNEKLFF
. TRBJ2-5 TRBV27 TGTGCCAGCAGTTTGAAGGGAGTGGGAGAGACCCAGTACTTC CASSLKGVGETQYF
. TRBJ2-5 TRBV29-1 TGCAGCGCCCTCGCTATGAGGTGGGAGACCCAGTACTTC CSALAMRWETQYF
TRBD1 TRBJ2-7 TRBV27 TGTGCCAGCCGAGGGACAGGCGGAGGCGAGCAGTACTTC CASRGTGGGEQYF
. TRBJ2-5 TRBV19 TGTGCCAGTAGTATGGGCAGGGGGGATTTGGAGACCCAGTACTTC CASSMGRGDLETQYF
TRBD2 TRBJ2-1 TRBV15 TGTGCCACCAGCAGACCTCGGAGGGGGGCTAGCGGGAGAGATCGATCCGATGAGCAGTTCTTC CATSRPRRGASGRDRSDEQFF
. TRBJ2-2 TRBV7-3 TGTGCCAGCAGCCCTAGTCGGGGTGACACCGGGGAGCTGTTTTTT CASSPSRGDTGELFF
TRBD2 TRBJ2-1 TRBV14 TGTGCCAGCAGCCGGTATAGCGGGGTAATCTACAATGAGCAGTTCTTC CASSRYSGVIYNEQFF
TRBD2 TRBJ2-1 TRBV5-4 TGTGCCAGCAGCTTGAGCAGCGGGGGAAGTTACAATGAGCAGTTCTTC CASSLSSGGSYNEQFF
TRBD1 TRBJ1-1 TRBV19 TGTGCCAGTAGTCCCGGACAGGCGATGAACACTGAAGCTTTCTTT CASSPGQAMNTEAFF